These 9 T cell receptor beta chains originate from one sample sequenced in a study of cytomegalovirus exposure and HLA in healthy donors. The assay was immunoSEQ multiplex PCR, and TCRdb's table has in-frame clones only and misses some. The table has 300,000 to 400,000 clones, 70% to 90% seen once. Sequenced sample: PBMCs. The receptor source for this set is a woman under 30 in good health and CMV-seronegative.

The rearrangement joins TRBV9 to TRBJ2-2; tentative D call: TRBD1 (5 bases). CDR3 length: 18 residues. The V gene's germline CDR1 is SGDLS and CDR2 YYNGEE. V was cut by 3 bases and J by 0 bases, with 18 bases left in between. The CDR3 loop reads CASSAQVNRSTNTGELFF. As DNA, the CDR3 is TGTGCCAGCAGCGCTCAGGTAAACAGGAGTACGAACACCGGGGAGCTGTTTTTT.

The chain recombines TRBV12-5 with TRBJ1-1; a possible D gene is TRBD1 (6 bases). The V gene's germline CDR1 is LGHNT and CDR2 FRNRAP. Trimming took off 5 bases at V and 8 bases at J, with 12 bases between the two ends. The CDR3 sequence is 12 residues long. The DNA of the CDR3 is TGTGCTAGTGGTCACAGCAGGGGAGAAGCTTTCTTT. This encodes CASGHSRGEAFF.

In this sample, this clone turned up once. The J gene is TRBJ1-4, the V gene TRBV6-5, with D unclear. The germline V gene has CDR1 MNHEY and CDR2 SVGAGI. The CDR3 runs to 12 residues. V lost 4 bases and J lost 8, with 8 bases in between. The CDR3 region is CASSSTGEKLFF. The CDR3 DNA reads TGTGCCAGCAGTTCCACGGGGGAAAAACTGTTTTTT.

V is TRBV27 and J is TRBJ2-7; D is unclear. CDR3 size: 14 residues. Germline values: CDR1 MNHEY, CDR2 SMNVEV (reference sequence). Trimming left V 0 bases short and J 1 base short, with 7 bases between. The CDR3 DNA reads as TGTGCCAGCAGTTTATCGTCTGTATCCTACGAGCAGTACTTC. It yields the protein CASSLSSVSYEQYF.

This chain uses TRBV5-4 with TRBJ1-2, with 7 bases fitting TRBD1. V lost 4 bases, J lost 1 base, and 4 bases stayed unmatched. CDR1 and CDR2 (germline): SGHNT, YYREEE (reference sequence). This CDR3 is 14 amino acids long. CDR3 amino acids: CASSIGTVNYGYTF. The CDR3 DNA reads TGTGCCAGCAGCATCGGGACAGTTAACTATGGCTACACCTTC.

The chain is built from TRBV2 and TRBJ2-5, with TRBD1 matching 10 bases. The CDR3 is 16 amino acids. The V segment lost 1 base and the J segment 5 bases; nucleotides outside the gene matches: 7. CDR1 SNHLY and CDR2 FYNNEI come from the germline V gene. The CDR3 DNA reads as TGTGCCAGCAGTGAAGGGGGGACAGGGGTTGCTGAGACCCAGTACTTC. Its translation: CASSEGGTGVAETQYF.

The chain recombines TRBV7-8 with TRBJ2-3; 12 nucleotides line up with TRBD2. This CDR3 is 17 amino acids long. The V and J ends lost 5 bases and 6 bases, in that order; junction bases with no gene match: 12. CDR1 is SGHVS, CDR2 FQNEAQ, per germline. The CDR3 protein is CASSRLFSSGGADTQYF. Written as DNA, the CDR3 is TGTGCCAGCAGCCGACTTTTTTCTAGCGGGGGGGCGGATACGCAGTATTTT.

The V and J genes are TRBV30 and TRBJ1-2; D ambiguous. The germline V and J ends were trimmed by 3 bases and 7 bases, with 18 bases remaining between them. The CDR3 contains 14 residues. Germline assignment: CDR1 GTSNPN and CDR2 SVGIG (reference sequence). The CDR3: CAWRDAGGGPGYTF. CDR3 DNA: TGTGCCTGGAGGGATGCCGGTGGAGGGCCTGGCTACACCTTC.

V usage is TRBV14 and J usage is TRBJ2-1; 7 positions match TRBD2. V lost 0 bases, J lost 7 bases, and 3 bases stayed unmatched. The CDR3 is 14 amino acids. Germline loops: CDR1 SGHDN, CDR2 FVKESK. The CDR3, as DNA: TGTGCCAGCAGCCAAGAGTTTAGCGGGAATGAGCAGTTCTTC. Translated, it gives CASSQEFSGNEQFF.